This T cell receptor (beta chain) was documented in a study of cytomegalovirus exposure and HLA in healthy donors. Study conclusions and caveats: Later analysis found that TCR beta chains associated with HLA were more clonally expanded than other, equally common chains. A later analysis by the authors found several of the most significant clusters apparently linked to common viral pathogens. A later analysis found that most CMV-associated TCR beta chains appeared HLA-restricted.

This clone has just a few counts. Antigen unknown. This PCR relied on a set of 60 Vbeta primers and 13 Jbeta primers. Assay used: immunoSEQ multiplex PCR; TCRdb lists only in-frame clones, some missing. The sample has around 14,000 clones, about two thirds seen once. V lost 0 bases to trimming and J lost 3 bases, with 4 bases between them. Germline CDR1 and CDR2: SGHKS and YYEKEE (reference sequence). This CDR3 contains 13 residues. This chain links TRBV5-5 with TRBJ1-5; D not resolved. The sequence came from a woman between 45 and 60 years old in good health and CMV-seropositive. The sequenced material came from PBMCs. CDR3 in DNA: TGTGCCAGCAGCTTGGAACTCAATCAGCCCCAGCATTTT. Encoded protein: CASSLELNQPQHF.